This TCR beta chain was retrieved from a study of tumor-infiltrating lymphocytes in primary liver carcinoma. Whole-study context: Recorded tumor stage was T1-T3 N0M0, with diameters of about 4.2 to 10 cm.

Total RNA amounting to roughly 450 ng was the source from which TCR beta cDNA was made with a constant-region primer. Investigators got TCR beta libraries out of three nested multiplex PCR rounds, done with slightly modified ARM-PCR. The opening two PCR rounds, about 11 cycles each, paired TRBV1-TRBV30 forward primers with a C-beta reverse primer. TCRdb re-derived calls from the multiplex PCR reads in MiXCR, one entry per CDR3 protein. This sample has 150,000 to 200,000 distinct CDR3 sequences, with less than 65% found just once. Worth noting for this clonotype: The antigen remains unidentified.

Trimming shortened V by 0 bases and J by 5 bases, and 13 bases separated the two germline ends. This CDR3 is built from 15 residues. Germline V lookup: CDR1 SGHAT, CDR2 FQNNGV. Germline DNA was also extracted, and blood RNA derived from unsorted whole blood. Study findings and constraints: The difference in top-250-clone fraction between tumors and blood was significant, favoring tumors (p = 0.039).

The sequenced sample consisted of peripheral blood. This TCR came from a man aged 35 to 55 with primary liver carcinoma and hepatitis B virus infection. This chain joins TRBV11-2 and TRBJ2-5; D is undetermined. The CDR3 region has the DNA TGTGCCAGCAGCTTAGATTTCACAACCCTGGAGACCCAGTACTTC. It codes for CASSLDFTTLETQYF.